This T cell receptor (beta chain) was profiled in a study of PD-1 blockade in classical Hodgkin lymphoma (dated by TCRdb to the early 2020s). Regarding the research as a whole: Nivolumab dosing was 3 mg/kg intravenously every 2 weeks, continuing until either disease progression or unacceptable toxicity. To define a peripheral blood immune signature of response to PD-1 blockade in classical Hodgkin lymphoma, the study combined TCR beta sequencing with CyTOF.

Genomic DNA was extracted with the Qiagen DNeasy kit from unsorted PBMCs and from negatively selected CD4+ and CD8+ fractions. TCR beta CDR3 regions were amplified by immunoSEQ multiplex PCR using primers annealing to V and J segments. A synthetic immune receptor repertoire was used to minimize amplification bias, and any residual bias was removed computationally once sequencing was done. The study's processing was this. Custom Python scripts were used to quantify repertoire diversity as the Shannon entropy index. The unsorted, CD4+ and CD8+ repertoires were each analyzed separately, with the exception of combined analyses, where CD4+ and CD8+ sequences were merged in silico. Clonal expansion was defined as at least a 2-fold frequency increase after treatment relative to C1D1, with a pseudocount of 0.5 for undetected baseline clones. Singleton clones were defined as clones with 0 or 1 copy at C1D1, and non-singleton clones were defined as clones with 2 or more copies. Clones expanded in unsorted samples were assigned a CD4+, CD8+ or unknown annotation through matching of protein sequences in sorted samples from the same patient. Diversity changes from C1D1 to C4D1 were tested in paired samples using Wilcoxon tests. TCRdb retrieved this table from immuneACCESS and kept in-frame rearrangements only. Not all clones are present; in checked studies, unresolved V genes account for under half, and no reason is known for the remainder. V and J calls and clone size are copied from that table; D and trimming were computed from the DNA. The sample data list thousands of clones, and 67% of these were observed just once. The leading ten clones occupy around 28% of the sample.

From its cysteine to its phenylalanine, the CDR3 spans 16 amino acids. Of all the DNA, just the CDR3 is kept, 48 bases in frame from base 1. At the junction V is shortened by 6 bases and J by 2 bases, with 20 bases in between. From the germline V gene, CDR1 is MDHEN and CDR2 is SYDVKM. This clone was picked up one time. What antigen it recognizes has not been identified. The input lacks base qualities; no much larger clone sits a single base away. Overall results and qualifications from the work: Trial patients with a complete response had baseline diversity similar to that of newly diagnosed patients, while partial responders and progressors had significantly lower diversity. Baseline TCR diversity was reported to be lower in newly diagnosed patients than in healthy donors, and even lower in relapsed/refractory patients. The study covered only a single clinical trial cohort, and the causes of the repertoire differences, possibly disease activity or prior therapy, were still not defined. Diversity was lower in patients who began nivolumab less than 1 year after ASCT, so these patients were left out of later analyses to avoid confounding by immune reconstitution. By C4D1, a significant rise was seen in CD4+ TCR diversity but not in CD8+ TCR diversity (p=0.0027 vs p=0.16), and the rise was most apparent among complete responders (p=0.02).

The label giving this sample's time point can be read as: cycle 4 day 1 (C4D1), after less than 7 weeks of nivolumab. Every trial patient had relapsed after autologous stem cell transplantation, and cohorts A, B and C differed in prior brentuximab vedotin exposure. A total of under 70 patients with relapsed/refractory classical Hodgkin lymphoma made up the trial cohort, and each patient's best overall response was complete response, partial response or progressive disease. Single-agent nivolumab was administered to trial patients in the multi-cohort phase II CheckMate 205 trial. An independent review committee assessed best overall response by applying the 2007 International Working Group response criteria. Trial PBMCs were collected just before the start of nivolumab (C1D1) and during therapy at cycle 2 day 1 and cycle 4 day 1. Peripheral blood was collected in 8 mL Vacutainer Cell Preparation Tubes, from which PBMCs were isolated by centrifugation and then cryopreserved.

This clonotype originated in a human donor with classical Hodgkin lymphoma. This material consisted of peripheral blood mononuclear cells (PBMCs), taken before the fourth cycle of nivolumab. Recombination linked TRBV28 to TRBJ2-7; TRBD2 is possibly the D segment (6 matching bases). In nucleotides, the sequence is TGTGCCAGCAGATCCGGGACTCATTGGACTGCCTACGAGCAGTACTTC. Translation gives CASRSGTHWTAYEQYF.